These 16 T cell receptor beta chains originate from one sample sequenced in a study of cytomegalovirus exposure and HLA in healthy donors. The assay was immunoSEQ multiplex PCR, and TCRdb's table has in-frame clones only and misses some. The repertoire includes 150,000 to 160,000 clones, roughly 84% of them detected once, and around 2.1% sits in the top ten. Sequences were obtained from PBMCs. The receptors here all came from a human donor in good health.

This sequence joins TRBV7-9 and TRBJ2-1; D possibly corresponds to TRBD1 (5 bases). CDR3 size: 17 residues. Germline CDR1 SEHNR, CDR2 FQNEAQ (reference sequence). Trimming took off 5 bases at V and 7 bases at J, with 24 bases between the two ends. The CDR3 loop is CASSPGDRAGLGNEQFF. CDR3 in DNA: TGTGCCAGCAGCCCTGGAGATAGGGCAGGGCTTGGGAATGAGCAGTTCTTC.

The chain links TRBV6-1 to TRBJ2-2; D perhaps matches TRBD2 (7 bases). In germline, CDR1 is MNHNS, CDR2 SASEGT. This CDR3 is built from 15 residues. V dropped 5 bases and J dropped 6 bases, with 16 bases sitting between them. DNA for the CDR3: TGTGCCAGCAGTCGACGGGGGGCGGGTTCCGGGGAGCTGTTTTTT. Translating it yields CASSRRGAGSGELFF.

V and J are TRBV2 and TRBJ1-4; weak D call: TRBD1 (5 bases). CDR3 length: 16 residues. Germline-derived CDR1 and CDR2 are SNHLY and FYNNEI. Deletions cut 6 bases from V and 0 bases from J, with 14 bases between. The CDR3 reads CASRGLQAATNEKLFF. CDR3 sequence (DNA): TGTGCCAGCAGGGGCCTACAGGCCGCAACTAATGAAAAACTGTTTTTT.

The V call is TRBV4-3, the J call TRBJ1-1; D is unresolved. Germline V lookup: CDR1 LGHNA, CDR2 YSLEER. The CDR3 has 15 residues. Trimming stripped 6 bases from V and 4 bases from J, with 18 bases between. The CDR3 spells CASSPHPTVTTEAFF. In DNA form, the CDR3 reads TGCGCCAGCAGTCCCCATCCTACAGTGACCACTGAAGCTTTCTTT.

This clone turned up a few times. CDR3 sequence: CASSERQVVFSGYTF. CDR3 coding DNA: TGTGCCAGCAGTGAACGACAGGTCGTCTTCTCTGGCTACACCTTC. The chain carries TRBV2 and TRBJ1-2, with D maybe TRBD1 (6 bases). V dropped 2 bases and J dropped 7 bases, with 17 bases sitting between them. Germline V gene data show CDR1 as SNHLY and CDR2 as FYNNEI. The CDR3 is made up of 15 amino acids.

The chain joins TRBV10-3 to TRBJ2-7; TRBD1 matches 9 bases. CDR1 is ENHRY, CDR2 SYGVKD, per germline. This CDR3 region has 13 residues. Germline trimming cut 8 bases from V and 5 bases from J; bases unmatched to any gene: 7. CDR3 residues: CAIGDRVGDEQYF. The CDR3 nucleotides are TGTGCCATCGGGGACAGGGTCGGCGACGAGCAGTACTTC.

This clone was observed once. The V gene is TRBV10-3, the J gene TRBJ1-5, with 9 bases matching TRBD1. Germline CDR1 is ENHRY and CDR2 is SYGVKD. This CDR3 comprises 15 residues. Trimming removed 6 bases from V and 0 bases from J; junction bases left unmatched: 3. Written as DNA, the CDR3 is TGTGCCATCAGCGCGACAGGGGGTAGCAATCAGCCCCAGCATTTT. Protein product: CAISATGGSNQPQHF.

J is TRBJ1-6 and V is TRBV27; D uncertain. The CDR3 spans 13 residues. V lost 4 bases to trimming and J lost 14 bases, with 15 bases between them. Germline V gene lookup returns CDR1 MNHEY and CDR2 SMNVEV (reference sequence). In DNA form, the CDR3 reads TGTGCCAGCAGTTCCGGGAGCATTCAAGCCCTCCACTTT. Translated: CASSSGSIQALHF.

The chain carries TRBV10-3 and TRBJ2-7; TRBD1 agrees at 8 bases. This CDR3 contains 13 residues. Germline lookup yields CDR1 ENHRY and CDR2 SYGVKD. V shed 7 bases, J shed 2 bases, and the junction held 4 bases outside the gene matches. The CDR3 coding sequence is TGTGCCATCATGGGACAGGTGACCTACGAGCAGTACTTC. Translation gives CAIMGQVTYEQYF.

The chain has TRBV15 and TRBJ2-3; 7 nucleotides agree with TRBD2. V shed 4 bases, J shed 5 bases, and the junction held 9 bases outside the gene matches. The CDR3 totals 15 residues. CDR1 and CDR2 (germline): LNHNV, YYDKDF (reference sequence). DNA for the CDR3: TGTGCCACCAGCACCACTGCGCCTAGCGGAGATACGCAGTATTTT. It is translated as CATSTTAPSGDTQYF.

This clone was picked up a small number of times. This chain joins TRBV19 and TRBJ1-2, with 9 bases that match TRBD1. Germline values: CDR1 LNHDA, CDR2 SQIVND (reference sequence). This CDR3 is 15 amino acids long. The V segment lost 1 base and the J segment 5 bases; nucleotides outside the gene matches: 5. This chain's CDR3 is CASSIGGQGSYGYTF. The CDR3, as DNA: TGTGCCAGTAGTATAGGGGGACAGGGCTCGTATGGCTACACCTTC.

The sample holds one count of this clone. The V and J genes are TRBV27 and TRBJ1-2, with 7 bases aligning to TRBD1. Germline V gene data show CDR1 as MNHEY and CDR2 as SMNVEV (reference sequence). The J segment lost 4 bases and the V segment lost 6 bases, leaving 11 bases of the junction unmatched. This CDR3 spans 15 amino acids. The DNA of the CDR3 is TGTGCCAGCAGAATAACCGGGACAGCGGTCTATGGCTACACCTTC. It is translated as CASRITGTAVYGYTF.

CDR3 DNA: TGTGCCAGCTCCAGGGGGGACTCGAACACCGGGGAGCTGTTTTTT. Its translation: CASSRGDSNTGELFF. The J gene is TRBJ2-2, the V gene TRBV28; TRBD1 is a possible D gene (7 bases). V gave up 8 bases and J gave up 0 bases, with 13 bases separating them. Germline CDR1 MDHEN, CDR2 SYDVKM. This CDR3 has 15 amino acids. The entire variable domain, with the rest obtained from reference TRBV28 and TRBJ2-2, is as follows: DVKVTQSSRYLVKRTGEKVFLECVQDMDHENMFWYRQDPGLGLRLIYFSYDVKMKEKGDIPEGYSVSREKKERFSLILESASTNQTSMYLCASSRGDSNTGELFFGEGSRLTVL.

The CDR3 sequence: CASSLGQTAYGYTF. CDR3 DNA: TGCGCCAGCAGCTTAGGACAGACAGCCTATGGCTACACCTTC. V and J are TRBV5-1 and TRBJ1-2; a possible D gene is TRBD1 (6 bases). Trimming took off 2 bases at V and 4 bases at J, with 12 bases between the two ends. The germline V gene has CDR1 SGHRS and CDR2 YFSETQ. The CDR3 is 14 residues long. The full variable domain, completed using reference TRBV5-1 and TRBJ1-2, is KAGVTQTPRYLIKTRGQQVTLSCSPISGHRSVSWYQQTPGQGLQFLFEYFSETQRNKGNFPGRFSGRQFSNSRSEMNVSTLELGDSALYLCASSLGQTAYGYTFGSGTRLTVV.

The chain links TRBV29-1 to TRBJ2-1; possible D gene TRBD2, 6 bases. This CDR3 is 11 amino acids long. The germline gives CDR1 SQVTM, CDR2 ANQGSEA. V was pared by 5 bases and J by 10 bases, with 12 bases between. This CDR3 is CSVPTSTEQFF. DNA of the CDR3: TGCAGCGTTCCCACTAGCACAGAGCAGTTCTTC.

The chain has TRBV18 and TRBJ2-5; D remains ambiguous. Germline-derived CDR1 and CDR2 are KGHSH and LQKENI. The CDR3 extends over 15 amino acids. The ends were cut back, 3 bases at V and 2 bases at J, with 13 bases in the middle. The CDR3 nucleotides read TGTGCCAGCTCACCGACAAGGAATGTTCAAGAGACCCAGTACTTC. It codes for CASSPTRNVQETQYF.